This paragraph reports one TCR beta chain. How the authors handled the data: The assay estimated nucleated cells by amplifying reference gene primers. TCRdb's table, derived via immunoSEQ multiplex PCR, lists solely in-frame clones and lacks some. Clonal size and the V and J genes are those of that table, whereas D and trimming came from the DNA. The sample contains fewer than 150,000 clones, 84% of which appear only once. The CDR3 has 19 amino acids. Trimming cost V 1 base and J 8 bases; bases outside gene matches: 14. The germline V gene has CDR1 SGHVS and CDR2 FNYEAQ. The sample belongs to a study of blood T cell repertoires in COVID-19. Study-level background: COVID-19 samples from acute and convalescent phases originated in the United States, Italy and Spain. PBMCs, B-cell-depleted T cells, or T cells provided the cDNA or gDNA that made up the material.

The TCR sequence derives from a human donor in a cohort sampled during active COVID-19. Sample: peripheral blood. This chain joins TRBV7-6 and TRBJ2-1, with TRBD2 matching over 13 bases. The CDR3 reads CASSLVGGLAGFTPDEQFF. The CDR3 DNA sequence: TGTGCCAGCAGCTTAGTGGGGGGACTAGCGGGGTTTACACCAGATGAGCAGTTCTTC.